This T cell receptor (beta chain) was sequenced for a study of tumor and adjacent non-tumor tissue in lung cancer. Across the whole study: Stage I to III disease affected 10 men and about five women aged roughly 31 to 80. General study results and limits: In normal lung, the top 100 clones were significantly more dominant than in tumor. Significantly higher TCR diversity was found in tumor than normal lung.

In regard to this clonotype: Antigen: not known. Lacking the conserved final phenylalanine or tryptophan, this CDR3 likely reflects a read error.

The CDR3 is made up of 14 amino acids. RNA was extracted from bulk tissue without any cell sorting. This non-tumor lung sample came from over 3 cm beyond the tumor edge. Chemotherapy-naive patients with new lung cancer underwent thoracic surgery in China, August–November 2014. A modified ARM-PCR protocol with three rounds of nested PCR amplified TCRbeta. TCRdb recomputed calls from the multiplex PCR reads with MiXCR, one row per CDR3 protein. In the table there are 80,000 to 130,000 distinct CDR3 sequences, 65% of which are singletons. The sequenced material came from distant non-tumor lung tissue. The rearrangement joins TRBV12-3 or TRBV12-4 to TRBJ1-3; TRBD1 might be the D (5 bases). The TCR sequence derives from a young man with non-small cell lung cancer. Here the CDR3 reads CASSRGGTGNTIYS. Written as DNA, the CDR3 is TGTGCCAGCAGCCGCGGAGGGACTGGAAACACAATATATTCT.